The present T cell receptor beta chain was sequenced within a study of identical twins. This clonotype was found a few times. Its antigen is undetermined. Study findings and constraints: It was possible that invariant MAIT and iNKT cells partly confounded the zero-insertion analyses.

The germline V gene encodes CDR1 LNHNV and CDR2 YYDKDF (reference sequence). V gave up 5 bases and J gave up 10 bases; unmatched junction bases: 10. The CDR3 runs 14 residues. A universal primer binding site was introduced by template switching. The final cDNA contained unique molecular identifiers. TCRdb passed the 5' RACE reads through MiXCR, listing each CDR3 protein once. This sample has 600,000 to 850,000 distinct CDR3 sequences; about 18% occur once, and the top ten carry 13%. The same data also went into a second study, on T cells expressing NK-cell markers. Turning to that study: There were seven HCMV-seropositive donors and one seronegative donor among the eight sequenced.

V usage is TRBV15 and J usage is TRBJ1-5, with 8 bases aligning to TRBD1. This receptor was identified in a woman younger than 30 in good health. The sample was PBMCs. The CDR3 loop is CATSAGQGPRPQHF. CDR3 DNA: TGTGCCACCAGCGCCGGACAGGGACCTCGACCCCAGCATTTT.